This TCR beta chain was identified in a study of CD8 T cells in ankylosing spondylitis. Points from the study as a whole: Reports of some motif variants in reactive arthritis synovial fluid and blood predate this one. A motif in TCR beta, a set of under ten highly homologous variants, appeared characteristic of ankylosing spondylitis blood. Reports say disease-linked clones showed up significantly more in matched ankylosing spondylitis synovial fluid. Relatively rare in peripheral blood, disease-linked clones were also CD8+.

As the method for making TCR beta libraries, quantitative 5'-RACE with molecular barcodes was used. MiXCR, run by TCRdb on the 5' RACE reads, gives a single entry per CDR3 protein. The sample consists of 390,000 or so distinct CDR3 sequences, 20% to 25% of them appearing once. Trimming shortened V by 3 bases and J by 4 bases, and 9 bases separated the two germline ends. This CDR3 has 13 amino acids. Germline CDR1 reads SNHLY; CDR2 reads FYNNEI. A note on this clonotype: Its target is not known.

V and J are TRBV2 and TRBJ1-1; no clear D. This TCR derives from a male donor with ankylosing spondylitis. Source material: blood, either unsorted or a sorted T cell fraction (not recorded which). Written as DNA, the CDR3 is TGTGCCAGCAGTGAGAAGAGAGGCACTGAAGCTTTCTTT. It encodes CASSEKRGTEAFF.